This TCR beta chain was recovered during a study of blood T cell repertoires in COVID-19. Study in general: COVID-19 samples from acute and convalescent phases originated in the United States, Italy and Spain. T cells, B-cell-depleted T cells, or PBMCs supplied cDNA or gDNA.

This CDR3 contains 13 residues. V shed 7 bases, J shed 4 bases, and the junction held 4 bases outside the gene matches. Per the original data handling: Counts of nucleated cells, estimated from reference gene primer amplification, were obtained. Using immunoSEQ multiplex PCR, the repertoire was profiled, and TCRdb retains in-frame clones only, with some absent. That table supplies the V and J calls and clone size; D and trimming were determined from the DNA. The repertoire holds 100,000 to 150,000 clones, with 85% to 90% as singletons. The sample holds a few counts of this clone. This sequence originates from a man aged 65 to 85 with active or convalescent COVID-19. V and J are TRBV12-3 or TRBV12-4 and TRBJ2-7; TRBD1 agrees at 10 bases. The sequencing sample was made of peripheral blood. CDR3 in amino acids: CASKPGQGYEQYF. CDR3 coding DNA: TGTGCCAGCAAACCGGGACAGGGGTACGAGCAGTACTTC.